This entry lists 13 T cell receptor beta chains sequenced from one sample in a study of CD8+CD57+ T cells in acquired aplastic anemia. CD8+CD57+ cell expansion, shown by flow cytometry, had occurred in the patients selected for sequencing. Using genomic DNA as the template, TCR beta VDJ and CDR3 profiling was carried out. TCRdb analysed the reads with MiXCR anew, one entry per CDR3 protein. The profile shows about 200,000 distinct CDR3 sequences, about half of them singletons. The sample comprised sorted CD4+, CD8+, or CD8+CD57+ T cells (not recorded which) from PBMCs. These receptors were obtained from a human donor with aplastic anemia.

V is TRBV2 and J is TRBJ1-4; TRBD1 might be the D (6 bases). Germline V gene data show CDR1 as SNHLY and CDR2 as FYNNEI. This CDR3 is built from 14 residues. Trimming shortened V by 8 bases and J by 6 bases, and 16 bases separated the two germline ends. The CDR3 reads CASLRGEGDEKLFF. CDR3 nucleotides: TGTGCCAGCCTTCGGGGGGAGGGGGATGAAAAACTGTTTTTT.

The chain links TRBV6-5 to TRBJ2-6; a weak D match, TRBD1 (6 bases). The CDR3 has 20 amino acids. The germline V and J ends were trimmed by 6 bases and 0 bases, with 24 bases remaining between them. In germline, CDR1 is MNHEY, CDR2 SVGAGI. CDR3 amino acids: CASRPPLWAGESSGANVLTF. CDR3 nucleotide sequence: TGTGCCAGCAGGCCCCCCCTATGGGCAGGGGAGAGCTCTGGGGCCAACGTCCTGACTTTC.

This chain uses TRBV20-1 with TRBJ2-3, with TRBD1 as a possible D gene (5 bases). The CDR3 totals 14 residues. The V gene lost 3 bases and the J gene lost 4 bases, with 14 bases spanning the gap. CDR1 and CDR2 from the germline V gene are DFQATT and SNEGSKA (reference sequence). The CDR3 DNA is TGCAGTGCTAGGGGTGGCAGGGAAGCAGATACGCAGTATTTT. Residues: CSARGGREADTQYF.

V is TRBV19 and J is TRBJ1-1, with a weak D call TRBD1 (5 bases). Trimming removed 3 bases at V and 2 bases at J, with 10 bases between. CDR1 and CDR2 from the germline V gene are LNHDA and SQIVND (reference sequence). The CDR3 contains 14 residues. The CDR3 sequence: CASSIGALNTEAFF. In DNA form, the CDR3 reads TGTGCCAGTAGTATCGGGGCGTTAAACACTGAAGCTTTCTTT.

The gene calls are TRBV12-5 and TRBJ1-3; 8 bases agree with TRBD1. Trimming cost V 3 bases and J 0 bases; bases outside gene matches: 4. The CDR3 loop spans 16 amino acids. From germline, CDR1 is LGHNT and CDR2 FRNRAP. The CDR3 loop is CASGFHRGYSGNTIYF. In DNA, the CDR3 is TGTGCTAGTGGTTTCCACAGGGGGTACTCTGGAAACACCATATATTTT.

The chain carries TRBV19 and TRBJ2-1, with TRBD1 matching over 9 bases. The CDR3 has 14 amino acids. V lost 8 bases to trimming and J lost 5 bases; unmatched junction nucleotides: 7. In germline, CDR1 is LNHDA, CDR2 SQIVND (reference sequence). The CDR3 is CASRRDRVDNEQFF. The CDR3 DNA is TGTGCCAGTCGACGGGACAGGGTGGACAATGAGCAGTTCTTC.

The rearrangement links TRBV7-9 to TRBJ2-1; perhaps TRBD2 as D (6 bases). This CDR3 region has 15 residues. Per the germline V gene, CDR1 is SEHNR and CDR2 is FQNEAQ (reference sequence). V gave up 5 bases and J gave up 4 bases, with 15 bases separating them. The CDR3 nucleotides read TGTGCCAGCAGCCTCCACGCGGGGAGGTACAATGAGCAGTTCTTC. Amino acids: CASSLHAGRYNEQFF. Variable domain in full (rest from reference TRBV7-9 and TRBJ2-1): DTGVSQNPRHKITKRGQNVTFRCDPISEHNRLYWYRQTLGQGPEFLTYFQNEAQLEKSRLLSDRFSAERPKGSFSTLEIQRTEQGDSAMYLCASSLHAGRYNEQFFGPGTRLTVL.

The chain combines TRBV7-9 with TRBJ2-7; D unresolved. The germline gives CDR1 SEHNR, CDR2 FQNEAQ (reference sequence). The V gene lost 2 bases and the J gene lost 0 bases, with 14 bases spanning the gap. The CDR3 consists of 16 residues. This CDR3 is CASSLSGAPSSYEQYF. In nucleotides, the CDR3 is TGTGCCAGCAGCTTATCCGGAGCGCCAAGCTCCTACGAGCAGTACTTC.

This clonotype was seen a handful of times. The gene calls are TRBV20-1 and TRBJ2-7; 11 bases fit TRBD1. Losses at the gene ends were 5 bases for V and 6 bases for J; bases not matched to a gene: 9. CDR1 is DFQATT and CDR2 is SNEGSKA in the germline V gene (reference sequence). This CDR3 region has 14 residues. The CDR3 protein is CSAPPGQGGVEQYF. The CDR3 DNA follows: TGCAGTGCTCCTCCGGGACAGGGGGGCGTCGAGCAGTACTTC.

This clonotype showed up many times. The V call is TRBV6-1, the J call TRBJ1-6; D is unresolved. Germline lookup yields CDR1 MNHNS and CDR2 SASEGT. V was cut by 2 bases and J by 6 bases, with 20 bases left in between. CDR3 length: 18 amino acids. CDR3 DNA: TGTGCCAGCAGTGAAAGAAGTATTAGATCGGTGCGTAATTCACCCCTCCACTTT. This sequence encodes CASSERSIRSVRNSPLHF.

Comment on this clonotype: One end of the junction does not line up with germline, which may come from a read error. The chain links TRBV29-1 to TRBJ1-1, with 7 bases that match TRBD1. Germline CDR1 SQVTM, CDR2 ANQGSEA. This CDR3 has 13 amino acids. The CDR3 bases are TGCAGCGTCAGACAGGGAGAATACACTGAAGCCTTCTTT. Encoded protein: CSVRQGEYTEAFF.

This clonotype was detected once. The chain carries TRBV5-1 and TRBJ2-5; the match to TRBD2 covers 13 bases. Germline V gene data show CDR1 as SGHRS and CDR2 as YFSETQ. Trimming removed 4 bases from V and 3 bases from J; junction bases left unmatched: 6. This CDR3 is built from 16 residues. The CDR3 sequence is CASSPTSGGSKETQYF. The CDR3 DNA reads TGCGCCAGCAGCCCGACTAGCGGGGGGAGTAAAGAGACCCAGTACTTC.

This clonotype appeared many times. The CDR3 here is CASSPGQGITDTQYF. CDR3 nucleotide sequence: TGTGCCAGCAGCCCCGGACAGGGGATAACAGATACGCAGTATTTT. The chain is built from TRBV7-9 and TRBJ2-3, with TRBD1 matching 9 bases. J was trimmed by 3 bases and V by 5 bases; bases with no gene match: 6. CDR1 is SEHNR, CDR2 FQNEAQ, per germline (reference sequence). CDR3 length equals 15 residues.